This paragraph covers one TCR beta chain sequence. TCRdb reanalysed the 5' RACE reads using MiXCR and keeps one entry per CDR3 protein. The repertoire consists of some 1,600,000 distinct CDR3 sequences, with around 33% occurring once and the leading ten covering 0.25% to 0.3%. This entry belongs to a study of identical twins. This CDR3 has 15 residues. The V gene lost 0 bases and the J gene lost 4 bases, with 10 bases spanning the gap. Germline CDR1 reads ENHRY; CDR2 reads SYGVKD. This chain joins TRBV10-3 and TRBJ2-1; D gene ambiguous. This TCR was sampled from a newborn girl in good health. Sequenced: cord blood. CDR3 in amino acids: CAISESTEQYNEQFF. The CDR3 nucleotides are TGTGCCATCAGTGAGTCGACGGAGCAGTACAATGAGCAGTTCTTC.